These 10 T cell receptor beta chains were sequenced from one sample in a study of early T cells in non-severe SARS-CoV-2 infection. MiXCR was run by TCRdb on the 5' RACE reads, yielding one entry per CDR3 protein. The sample yields under 45,000 distinct CDR3 sequences, around 8% seen once. Sample: whole blood, taken at baseline. The receptors stem from an adult who was a healthcare worker with PCR-confirmed SARS-CoV-2 infection or an uninfected control (not recorded which).

This clonotype was seen more than once but under ten times. The CDR3 spells CSANQGNTEAFF. In DNA, the CDR3 is TGCAGCGCGAACCAGGGGAACACTGAAGCTTTCTTT. This chain uses TRBV29-1 with TRBJ1-1; D might be TRBD1 (5 bases). CDR3 length equals 12 residues. V was cut by 7 bases and J by 1 base, with 10 bases left in between. Germline values: CDR1 SQVTM, CDR2 ANQGSEA.

This clonotype turned up a few times. CDR3 bases: TGTGCCAGCAGCCACCCCGAGGGACTAGTCCTCGAGCAGTACTTC. It translates to CASSHPEGLVLEQYF. The rearrangement uses TRBV14 and TRBJ2-7; 8 positions agree with TRBD2. CDR1 and CDR2 (germline): SGHDN, FVKESK. Trimming cost V 3 bases and J 6 bases; bases outside gene matches: 10. CDR3 size: 15 residues.

Comments on this clonotype: An end of the junction differs from the germline gene, which may be a read error. The V call is TRBV6-1, the J call TRBJ2-3; a weak D match, TRBD1 (6 bases). There are 14 residues in the CDR3. Germline CDR1 reads MNHNS; CDR2 reads SASEGT. The DNA of the CDR3 is TGTGCCAACAGTGAAGGACAGCCGAGGGATACGCAGTATTTT. Protein sequence: CANSEGQPRDTQYF.

In its sample, this clonotype was seen a few times. CDR3 nucleotide sequence: TGCAGTGCCCAGGAATGGGTAAGGGGAGGTACCACTGAAGCTTTCTTT. It encodes CSAQEWVRGGTTEAFF. The V call is TRBV20-1, the J call TRBJ1-1; tentatively, D is TRBD1 (5 bases). Germline V gene data show CDR1 as DFQATT and CDR2 as SNEGSKA (reference sequence). Between the trimmed V and J ends, which lost 6 bases and 4 bases, there was a span of 24 bases. The CDR3 loop spans 16 amino acids.

This clonotype appeared a few times. The chain employs TRBV4-1 and TRBJ2-7; 10 positions match TRBD2. This CDR3 is 15 amino acids long. Unmatched junction bases numbered 3, after V lost 1 base and J lost 3 bases. Per germline, CDR1 MGHRA and CDR2 YSYEKL. CDR3 region: CASSQVLAGDYEQYF. The CDR3 region has the DNA TGCGCCAGCAGCCAAGTCCTAGCGGGGGACTACGAGCAGTACTTC.

This sequence joins TRBV6-1 and TRBJ1-1, with D possibly being TRBD1 (6 bases). Trimming removed 10 bases from V and 4 bases from J, with 16 bases in between. CDR1 and CDR2 from the germline V gene are MNHNS and SASEGT. The CDR3 runs 13 residues. CDR3 sequence reads: CATRRGHSTEAFF. CDR3 sequence (DNA): TGTGCCACGAGGCGGGGACATTCCACTGAAGCTTTCTTT.

This clonotype occurred a few times. V and J are TRBV6-1 and TRBJ2-5; possible D gene TRBD1, 5 bases. Per germline, CDR1 MNHNS and CDR2 SASEGT. The V gene lost 5 bases and the J gene lost 4 bases, with 17 bases spanning the gap. This CDR3 has 15 amino acids. In DNA form, the CDR3 reads TGTGCCAGCAGTCTAAGGGGCCAGGGCAGAGAGACCCAGTACTTC. The encoded protein is CASSLRGQGRETQYF.

This clonotype has just a few counts. The chain is built from TRBV10-2 and TRBJ1-1; 8 bases are shared with TRBD1. CDR3 length: 13 residues. Unmatched junction bases numbered 5, after V lost 6 bases and J lost 5 bases. From germline, CDR1 is WSHSY and CDR2 SAAADI. CDR3 amino acids: CASSWTGRTEAFF. The CDR3 DNA reads as TGCGCCAGCAGCTGGACAGGGAGGACTGAAGCTTTCTTT.

The chain has TRBV5-1 and TRBJ2-3, with 10 bases lining up with TRBD1. Germline loops: CDR1 SGHRS, CDR2 YFSETQ. Trimming cost V 0 bases and J 5 bases; bases outside gene matches: 3. The CDR3 length is 15 residues. Written as DNA, the CDR3 is TGCGCCAGCAGCTTGGAAGGGACAGGGGTAGATACGCAGTATTTT. Protein: CASSLEGTGVDTQYF.

This clonotype was seen only a few times. The CDR3 DNA sequence: TGTGCCAGCAGCCAGTATTCGAGGGGAGAGCAGTTCTTC. Amino acid sequence: CASSQYSRGEQFF. The J gene is TRBJ2-1, the V gene TRBV3-1; D is possibly TRBD1 or TRBD2 (5 bases each). V lost 3 bases, J lost 10 bases, and 13 bases lay in between. The length of the CDR3 is 13 residues. Germline values: CDR1 LGHDT, CDR2 YNNKEL (reference sequence).